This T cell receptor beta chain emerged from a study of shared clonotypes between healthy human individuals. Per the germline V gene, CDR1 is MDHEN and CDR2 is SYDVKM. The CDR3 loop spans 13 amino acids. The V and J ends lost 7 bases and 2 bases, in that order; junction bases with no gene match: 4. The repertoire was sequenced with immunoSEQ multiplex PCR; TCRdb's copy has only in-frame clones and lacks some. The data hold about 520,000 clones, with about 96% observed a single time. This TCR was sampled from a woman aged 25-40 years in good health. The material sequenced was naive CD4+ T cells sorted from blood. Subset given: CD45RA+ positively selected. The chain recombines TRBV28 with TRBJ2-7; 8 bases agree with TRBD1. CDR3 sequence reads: CASMRQGTYEQYF. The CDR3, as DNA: TGTGCCAGCATGAGACAGGGGACCTACGAGCAGTACTTC. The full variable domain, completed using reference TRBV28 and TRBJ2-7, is DVKVTQSSRYLVKRTGEKVFLECVQDMDHENMFWYRQDPGLGLRLIYFSYDVKMKEKGDIPEGYSVSREKKERFSLILESASTNQTSMYLCASMRQGTYEQYFGPGTRLTVT.